Listed below are T cell receptor beta chains from one sample, sequenced in a study of cytomegalovirus exposure and HLA in healthy donors. Repertoires were generated with immunoSEQ multiplex PCR, while TCRdb's copy carries only in-frame clones and drops some. There are 200,000 to 300,000 clones in the sample; roughly 81% occur only once, and roughly 0.24% lies in the top ten. Sequencing used PBMCs. The receptors stem from a girl aged 2 to 9 in good health and CMV-seronegative. Each CDR3 is given with its conserved first and last residue. D genes are given only for firm matches. Clone size is shown for a subset of rows, as once, few, many or a class of expanded clone.

>TRBV25-1|-|-|TRBJ2-5
CASSGATTQYF
TGTGCCAGCAGTGGGGCGACGACCCAGTACTTC
>TRBV19|-|once|TRBJ1-1
CASSTREGEAFF
TGTGCCAGTAGTACGCGGGAGGGTGAAGCTTTCTTT
>TRBV7-9|-|-|TRBJ1-1
CASSPTSGGTTEAFF
TGTGCCAGCAGCCCGACATCCGGGGGGACCACTGAAGCTTTCTTT
>TRBV20-1|-|-|TRBJ2-7
CSAQAGYEQYF
TGCAGTGCCCAGGCAGGATACGAGCAGTACTTC
>TRBV2|TRBD1|-|TRBJ2-1
CASSARDRGGNEQFF
TGTGCCAGCAGTGCCCGGGACAGGGGAGGAAATGAGCAGTTCTTC
>TRBV6-1|-|-|TRBJ1-6
CASRENKYDGNSPLHF
TGTGCCAGCAGAGAAAATAAGTACGACGGGAATTCACCCCTCCACTTT
>TRBV7-2|TRBD1|-|TRBJ1-2
CASSDRQGSNYGYTF
TGTGCCAGCAGCGACCGACAGGGCTCTAACTATGGCTACACCTTC
>TRBV10-3|-|few|TRBJ2-7
CAIGQGEAYEQYF
TGTGCCATCGGGCAAGGGGAGGCCTACGAGCAGTACTTC
>TRBV30|TRBD1|-|TRBJ1-3
CAWRRDSMSGNTIYF
TGTGCCTGGCGGCGGGACAGTATGTCTGGAAACACCATATATTTT
>TRBV5-4|TRBD1|once|TRBJ1-2
CASSLDTGGYGYTF
TGTGCCAGCAGCTTGGACACAGGGGGATATGGCTACACCTTC